The present T cell receptor (beta chain) was sequenced within a study of blood T cell repertoires in COVID-19. The CDR3 is 13 amino acids. The V segment lost 5 bases and the J segment 8 bases; nucleotides outside the gene matches: 7. The germline CDR1 and CDR2 sequences are MDHEN and SYDVKM. This table comes from immunoSEQ multiplex PCR, and its TCRdb copy is limited to in-frame clones, with some not included. The sample consists of around 48,000 clones, around nine tenths of them appearing once. This TCR was sampled from a man aged 55 to 69 with active or convalescent COVID-19. The source material was peripheral blood. The chain recombines TRBV28 with TRBJ1-1; TRBD1 aligns across 8 bases. The CDR3 DNA is TGTGCCAGCAGTCAGTGGACAGGGCTGGAAGCTTTCTTT. Amino acid sequence: CASSQWTGLEAFF.